The 29 T cell receptor beta chains given below trace back to one sample, sequenced in a study of T-cell reconstitution after alpha-beta-depleted transplantation in children. A library of TCRbeta sequences, prepared with unique molecular identifiers, was generated. TCRdb re-analysed the PCR reads in MiXCR, keeping a single row per CDR3 protein. The sample lists around 450,000 distinct CDR3 sequences; about a sixth were seen once. The sequencing here drew on PBMCs, mostly from graft donor cells, taken 360 days after TCRalphabeta/CD19-depleted stem cell transplant. The source of these receptors is a boy in the first two years of life who had a stem cell transplant for Wiskott-Aldrich syndrome, so the T cells may come from the graft donor.

The chain carries TRBV5-1 and TRBJ2-1; D is unclear. Germline V gene data show CDR1 as SGHRS and CDR2 as YFSETQ. V lost 5 bases and J 8 bases, leaving 23 bases between the germline ends. The length of the CDR3 is 16 residues. CDR3: CASRLNLGPRNYEQFF. The CDR3 DNA reads TGCGCCAGCAGATTGAACTTAGGACCTAGAAACTATGAGCAGTTCTTC.

The gene calls are TRBV5-1 and TRBJ2-3; 8 bases are a match to TRBD2. With V trimmed by 0 bases and J by 8 bases, 5 bases remained unmatched. The germline gives CDR1 SGHRS, CDR2 YFSETQ. The CDR3 has 14 amino acids. The CDR3 here is CASSLAGGITTQYF. The CDR3 DNA follows: TGCGCCAGCAGCTTGGCGGGAGGGATAACTACGCAGTATTTT.

This clonotype occurred a few times. The genes are TRBV12-3 or TRBV12-4 and TRBJ2-3; D is uncertain. The V end lost 6 bases, the J end lost 2 bases, and 6 bases lay between the germline ends. The CDR3 covers 12 residues. CDR3 residues: CASRDDTDTQYF. CDR3 nucleotides: TGTGCCAGCAGGGATGACACAGATACGCAGTATTTT.

This clonotype has a handful of counts. The chain couples TRBV11-2 to TRBJ2-7; perhaps TRBD1 as D (6 bases). Germline V gene lookup returns CDR1 SGHAT and CDR2 FQNNGV. The CDR3 spans 15 residues. V was pared by 6 bases and J by 5 bases, with 20 bases between. The CDR3, as DNA: TGTGCCAGCAGTCACTTAAAGTTTACAGGGCACGAGCAGTACTTC. It translates to CASSHLKFTGHEQYF.

The chain uses TRBV2 and TRBJ2-3; 9 bases are shared with TRBD2. V shed 9 bases and J 2 bases; nucleotides not matched to a gene: 9. Germline CDR1 and CDR2: SNHLY and FYNNEI. This CDR3 has 15 amino acids. The CDR3 loop reads CASTSSGGPTDTQYF. For the CDR3, the DNA is TGTGCCAGTACTTCCAGCGGGGGGCCCACAGATACGCAGTATTTT.

This clonotype has more than one count but fewer than ten. The chain has TRBV7-9 and TRBJ2-4; 7 nucleotides match TRBD1. The V gene's germline CDR1 is SEHNR and CDR2 FQNEAQ (reference sequence). This CDR3 spans 15 amino acids. J gave up 11 bases and V 5 bases, and 15 bases lay outside the gene matches. The chain's CDR3 is CASSPRQGFGTFQYF. The CDR3 nucleotides read TGTGCCAGCAGCCCGAGACAGGGCTTTGGAACATTTCAGTACTTC.

The chain combines TRBV6-5 with TRBJ2-1, with 7 bases lining up with TRBD2. In germline, CDR1 is MNHEY, CDR2 SVGAGI. V gave up 0 bases and J gave up 11 bases; unmatched junction bases: 7. The CDR3 is 14 amino acids. The CDR3 nucleotides are TGTGCCAGCAGTTACTCAAACCCGGGACTACAGCAGTTCTTC. It encodes CASSYSNPGLQQFF.

V usage is TRBV5-1 and J usage is TRBJ2-1; D gene ambiguous. In germline, CDR1 is SGHRS, CDR2 YFSETQ. The CDR3 is 16 residues long. V shed 3 bases and J shed 4 bases, with 17 bases lying between them. In DNA, the CDR3 is TGCGCCAGCAGCTGGTCTCGACTCAGTAGTTACAATGAGCAGTTCTTC. Amino acid sequence: CASSWSRLSSYNEQFF.

This clonotype appeared a few times. This chain uses TRBV27 with TRBJ2-3; 8 positions agree with TRBD2. CDR1 is MNHEY, CDR2 SMNVEV, per germline (reference sequence). Germline trimming cut 6 bases from V and 2 bases from J; bases unmatched to any gene: 10. This CDR3 has 16 amino acids. CDR3 protein: CASSLLAGRPTDTQYF. In DNA, the CDR3 is TGTGCCAGCAGCCTCCTAGCGGGCAGACCCACAGATACGCAGTATTTT.

This clonotype was detected only a few times. The chain employs TRBV30 and TRBJ2-3; the D is unclear. The V gene's germline CDR1 is GTSNPN and CDR2 SVGIG (reference sequence). The V end lost 3 bases, the J end lost 0 bases, and 19 bases lay between the germline ends. The CDR3 consists of 17 residues. The CDR3 nucleotides read TGTGCCTGGAGATCGATACAACAGTGGGCAAGCACAGATACGCAGTATTTT. Amino acid sequence: CAWRSIQQWASTDTQYF.

This clonotype occurred a few times. The chain is built from TRBV7-2 and TRBJ2-1; 9 bases line up with TRBD2. V lost 7 bases and J lost 6; bases outside the gene matches: 16. Germline V lookup: CDR1 SGHTA, CDR2 FQGNSA. The CDR3 is 17 residues long. The CDR3, as DNA: TGTGCCAGCACCCTTTTAAAACTAGCGGGCTTTAGCAATGAGCAGTTCTTC. Translating gives CASTLLKLAGFSNEQFF.

This chain links TRBV12-3 or TRBV12-4 with TRBJ1-6; D possibly corresponds to TRBD1 (6 bases). The CDR3 spans 16 residues. Trimming took off 3 bases at V and 6 bases at J, with 15 bases between the two ends. CDR3 coding DNA: TGTGCCAGCAGTTTTCTTATGACAGGTTTTAATTCACCCCTCCACTTT. Protein sequence: CASSFLMTGFNSPLHF.

The rearrangement uses TRBV7-8 and TRBJ2-1; no reliable D call. Trimming left V 4 bases short and J 15 bases short, with 19 bases between. This CDR3 has 13 residues. The germline gives CDR1 SGHVS, CDR2 FQNEAQ. The CDR3 here is CASSSSKFEVPFF. The DNA for the CDR3 is TGTGCCAGCAGCTCATCGAAGTTTGAGGTTCCGTTCTTC.

This clonotype was observed once. The chain combines TRBV24-1 with TRBJ2-2; tentatively, D is TRBD1 (5 bases). CDR3 size: 14 residues. V was clipped by 9 bases and J by 0 bases, with 10 bases between them. The germline gives CDR1 KGHDR, CDR2 SFDVKD. The CDR3 DNA reads TGTGCCACCGGGGCGAACGCGAACACCGGGGAGCTGTTTTTT. Translating gives CATGANANTGELFF.

V is TRBV6-1 and J is TRBJ2-7, with 9 bases lining up with TRBD1. Germline V lookup: CDR1 MNHNS, CDR2 SASEGT. CDR3 length: 16 residues. J gave up 3 bases and V 7 bases, and 13 bases lay outside the gene matches. The CDR3 region is CASTPDSGQGFYEQYF. The DNA for the CDR3 is TGTGCCAGCACCCCGGATTCGGGACAGGGATTCTACGAGCAGTACTTC.

This clonotype was found a few times. The chain recombines TRBV20-1 with TRBJ1-5, with 7 bases aligning to TRBD1. Per the germline V gene, CDR1 is DFQATT and CDR2 is SNEGSKA (reference sequence). The ends lost 5 bases at V and 0 bases at J; junction bases unmatched: 7. The CDR3 covers 15 residues. In DNA form, the CDR3 reads TGCAGTGCTCTGGGACAGAAGGGTAGCAATCAGCCCCAGCATTTT. The encoded protein is CSALGQKGSNQPQHF.

This clonotype was counted between two and nine times. The chain uses TRBV3-1 and TRBJ2-1; TRBD1 matches 8 bases. Germline CDR1 reads LGHDT; CDR2 reads YNNKEL (reference sequence). The CDR3 consists of 16 residues. Germline trimming cut 0 bases from V and 4 bases from J; bases unmatched to any gene: 5. The CDR3 region has the DNA TGTGCCAGCAGCCAAGAGGACAGGGATCCGTACAATGAGCAGTTCTTC. This codes for CASSQEDRDPYNEQFF.

This clonotype occurred many times. The rearrangement uses TRBV20-1 and TRBJ2-2, with D hard to call. V was cut by 2 bases and J by 2 bases, with 6 bases left in between. Germline V lookup: CDR1 DFQATT, CDR2 SNEGSKA (reference sequence). This CDR3 is 13 amino acids long. CDR3 residues: CSARSVNTGELFF. The CDR3 nucleotides are TGCAGTGCTAGATCGGTAAACACCGGGGAGCTGTTTTTT.

The chain recombines TRBV6-5 with TRBJ2-1, with D possibly called TRBD1 or TRBD2 (5 bases each). The CDR3 has 16 amino acids. Germline V CDR1 and CDR2: MNHEY, SVGAGI. Trimming pared 4 bases from V and 2 bases from J, leaving 15 bases between. In nucleotides, the CDR3 is TGTGCCAGCAGTTTCACGATGGGGGTCCCCTACAATGAGCAGTTCTTC. It yields the protein CASSFTMGVPYNEQFF.

This clonotype was detected a few times. The chain is built from TRBV4-3 and TRBJ2-7, with no clear D. Trimming pared 0 bases from V and 2 bases from J, leaving 8 bases between. The CDR3 length is 14 residues. Germline V CDR1 and CDR2: LGHNA, YSLEER. As DNA, the CDR3 is TGCGCCAGCAGCCAAGAGTCCCTAGCCTACGAGCAGTACTTC. This encodes CASSQESLAYEQYF.

This clonotype showed up many times. The gene calls are TRBV5-1 and TRBJ2-5, with TRBD1 matching 7 bases. The V segment lost 4 bases and the J segment 1 base; nucleotides outside the gene matches: 4. The CDR3 is made up of 14 amino acids. CDR1 is SGHRS and CDR2 is YFSETQ in the germline V gene. CDR3 residues: CASSTGTAQETQYF. The DNA for the CDR3 is TGCGCCAGCAGCACCGGGACAGCCCAAGAGACCCAGTACTTC.

This clonotype came up a few times. This chain links TRBV2 with TRBJ2-1; 8 nucleotides agree with TRBD1. Germline V gene sequence: CDR1 SNHLY, CDR2 FYNNEI. Trimming removed 10 bases from V and 2 bases from J; junction bases left unmatched: 7. The CDR3 spans 14 residues. CDR3 sequence: CANAGQATYNEQFF. CDR3 nucleotides: TGTGCCAATGCGGGACAGGCGACCTACAATGAGCAGTTCTTC.

This clonotype was seen a handful of times. This chain connects TRBV19 to TRBJ2-1, with TRBD2 as a possible D gene (5 bases). The CDR3 has 16 amino acids. Germline CDR1 and CDR2: LNHDA and SQIVND (reference sequence). V lost 0 bases, J lost 14 bases, and 23 bases lay in between. CDR3 region: CASSIEDVRYRGYKFF. Written as DNA, the CDR3 is TGTGCCAGTAGTATAGAGGATGTCAGGTATAGAGGGTACAAGTTCTTC.

This clonotype appeared a few times. The chain employs TRBV28 and TRBJ1-4; the D gene is possibly TRBD1 (5 bases). The CDR3 contains 14 residues. Trimming pared 6 bases from V and 7 bases from J, leaving 15 bases between. Looked up from germline, CDR1 is MDHEN and CDR2 is SYDVKM. CDR3 protein: CASRPPRQSEKLFF. The DNA for the CDR3 is TGTGCCAGCAGACCCCCCCGACAGAGTGAAAAACTGTTTTTT.

This rearrangement joins TRBV27 to TRBJ2-1, with 9 bases that match TRBD2. This CDR3 is built from 15 residues. CDR1 and CDR2 from the germline V gene are MNHEY and SMNVEV (reference sequence). With V trimmed by 8 bases and J by 7 bases, 12 bases remained unmatched. The CDR3 nucleotides are TGTGCCAGCCGCCAAAGCGGGAGGACGAGGAATGAGCAGTTCTTC. It translates to CASRQSGRTRNEQFF.

J is TRBJ2-5 and V is TRBV20-1; 9 bases are a match to TRBD1. V lost 2 bases and J lost 4; bases outside the gene matches: 8. Looked up from germline, CDR1 is DFQATT and CDR2 is SNEGSKA (reference sequence). The CDR3 totals 15 residues. CDR3 amino acids: CSARRTGDRGETQYF. The DNA of the CDR3 is TGCAGTGCTAGAAGGACAGGGGATCGAGGAGAGACCCAGTACTTC.

This clonotype has more than one count but fewer than ten. The chain combines TRBV12-3 or TRBV12-4 with TRBJ1-2, with 7 bases lining up with TRBD1. V was clipped by 6 bases and J by 0 bases; unmatched bases: 7. CDR3 length: 15 amino acids. The DNA for the CDR3 is TGTGCCAGCAGACACCACGGACAGGCTAACTATGGCTACACCTTC. Translated: CASRHHGQANYGYTF.

V and J are TRBV10-3 and TRBJ2-1, with 7 bases aligning to TRBD1. CDR3 length equals 12 residues. Germline-derived CDR1 and CDR2 are ENHRY and SYGVKD. Unmatched junction bases numbered 9, after V lost 4 bases and J lost 15 bases. The CDR3 reads CAISVKQGLRFF. The CDR3 DNA is TGTGCCATCAGTGTAAAACAGGGGTTGAGGTTCTTC.

This chain links TRBV11-2 with TRBJ1-1; the D gene is possibly TRBD1 (5 bases). CDR1 SGHAT and CDR2 FQNNGV come from the germline V gene. V was pared by 2 bases and J by 1 base, with 8 bases between. This CDR3 region has 14 residues. The CDR3 DNA reads as TGTGCCAGCAGCTTATGGGGCTGGAACACTGAAGCTTTCTTT. Its protein product is CASSLWGWNTEAFF.